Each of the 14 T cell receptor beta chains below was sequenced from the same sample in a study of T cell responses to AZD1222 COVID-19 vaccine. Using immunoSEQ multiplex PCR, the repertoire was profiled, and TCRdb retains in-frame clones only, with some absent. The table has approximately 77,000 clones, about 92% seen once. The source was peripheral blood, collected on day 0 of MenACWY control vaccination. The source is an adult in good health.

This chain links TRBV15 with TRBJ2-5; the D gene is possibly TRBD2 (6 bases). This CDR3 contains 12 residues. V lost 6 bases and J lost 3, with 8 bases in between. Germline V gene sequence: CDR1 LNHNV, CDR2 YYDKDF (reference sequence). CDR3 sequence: CATSLAEETQYF. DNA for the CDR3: TGTGCCACCAGTTTAGCGGAAGAGACCCAGTACTTC.

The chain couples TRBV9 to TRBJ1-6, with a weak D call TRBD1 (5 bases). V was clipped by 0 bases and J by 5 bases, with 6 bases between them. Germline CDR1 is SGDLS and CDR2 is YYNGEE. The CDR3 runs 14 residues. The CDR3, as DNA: TGTGCCAGCAGCGTAGGGGGCAATAATTCACCCCTCCACTTT. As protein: CASSVGGNNSPLHF. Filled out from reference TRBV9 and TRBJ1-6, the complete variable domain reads DSGVTQTPKHLITATGQRVTLRCSPRSGDLSVYWYQQSLDQGLQFLIQYYNGEERAKGNILERFSAQQFPDLHSELNLSSLELGDSALYFCASSVGGNNSPLHFGNGTRLTVT.

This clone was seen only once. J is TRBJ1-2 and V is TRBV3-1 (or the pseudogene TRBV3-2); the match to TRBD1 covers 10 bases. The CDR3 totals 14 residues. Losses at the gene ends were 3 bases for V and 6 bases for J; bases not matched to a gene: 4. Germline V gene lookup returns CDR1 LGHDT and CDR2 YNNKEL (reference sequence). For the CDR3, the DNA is TGTGCCAGCAGCCACCGGGACAGGGGAGATGGCTACACCTTC. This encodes CASSHRDRGDGYTF.

The CDR3 DNA follows: TGTGCCAGCAGTTTCGACGGGAGGGGATACAATGAGCAGTTCTTC. Translation: CASSFDGRGYNEQFF. V usage is TRBV27 and J usage is TRBJ2-1; 8 bases are a match to TRBD2. CDR3 length: 15 residues. Germline V CDR1 and CDR2: MNHEY, SMNVEV (reference sequence). Germline trimming cut 3 bases from V and 4 bases from J; bases unmatched to any gene: 5.

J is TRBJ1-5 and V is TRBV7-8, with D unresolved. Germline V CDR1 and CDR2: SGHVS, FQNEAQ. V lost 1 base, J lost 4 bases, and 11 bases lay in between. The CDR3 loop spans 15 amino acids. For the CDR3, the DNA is TGTGCCAGCAGCTTAGTGGCAGGCGGAAATCAGCCCCAGCATTTT. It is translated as CASSLVAGGNQPQHF.

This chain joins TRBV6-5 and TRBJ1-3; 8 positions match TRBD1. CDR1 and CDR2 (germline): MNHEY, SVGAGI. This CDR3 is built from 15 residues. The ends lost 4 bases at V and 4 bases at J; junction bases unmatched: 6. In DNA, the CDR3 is TGTGCCAGCAGTTTGACAGGGGAACCCGGAAACACCATATATTTT. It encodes CASSLTGEPGNTIYF.

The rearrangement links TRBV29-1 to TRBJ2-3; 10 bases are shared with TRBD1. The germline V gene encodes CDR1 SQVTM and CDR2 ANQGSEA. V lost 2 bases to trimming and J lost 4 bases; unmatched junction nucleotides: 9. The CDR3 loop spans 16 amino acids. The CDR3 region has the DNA TGCAGCGTTGAATCCCCGGGACAGGGGAGCCCAGATACGCAGTATTTT. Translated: CSVESPGQGSPDTQYF.

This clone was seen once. The CDR3 loop is CASTAAGQEYGYTF. DNA of the CDR3: TGTGCCAGCACCGCCGCGGGACAGGAATATGGCTACACCTTC. The chain employs TRBV2 and TRBJ1-2, with 8 bases identical to TRBD1. J gave up 5 bases and V 7 bases, and 9 bases lay outside the gene matches. This CDR3 has 14 amino acids. Germline CDR1 SNHLY, CDR2 FYNNEI.

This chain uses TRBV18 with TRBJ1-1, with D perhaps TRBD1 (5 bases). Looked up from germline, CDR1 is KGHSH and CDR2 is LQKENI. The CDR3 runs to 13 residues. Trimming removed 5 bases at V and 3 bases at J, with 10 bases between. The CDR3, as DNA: TGTGCCAGCTCAGCGGGACGGTACACTGAAGCTTTCTTT. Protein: CASSAGRYTEAFF.

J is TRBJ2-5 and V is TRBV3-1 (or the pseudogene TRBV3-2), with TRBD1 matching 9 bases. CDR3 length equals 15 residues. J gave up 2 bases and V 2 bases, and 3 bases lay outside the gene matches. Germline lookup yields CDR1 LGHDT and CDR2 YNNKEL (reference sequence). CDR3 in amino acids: CASSQLGQGQETQYF. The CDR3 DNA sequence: TGTGCCAGCAGCCAACTGGGACAGGGACAAGAGACCCAGTACTTC.

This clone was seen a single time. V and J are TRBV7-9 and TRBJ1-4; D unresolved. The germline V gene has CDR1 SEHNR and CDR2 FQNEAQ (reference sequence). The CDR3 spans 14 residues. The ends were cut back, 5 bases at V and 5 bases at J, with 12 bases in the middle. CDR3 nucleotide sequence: TGTGCCAGCAGCCTCCGGGGAACAAATGAAAAACTGTTTTTT. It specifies CASSLRGTNEKLFF.

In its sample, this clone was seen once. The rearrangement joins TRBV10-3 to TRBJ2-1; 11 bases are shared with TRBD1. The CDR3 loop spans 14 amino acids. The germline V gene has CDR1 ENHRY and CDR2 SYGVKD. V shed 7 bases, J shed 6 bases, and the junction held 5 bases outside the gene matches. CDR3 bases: TGTGCCATCAATGGACAGGGGGCGTTCAATGAGCAGTTCTTC. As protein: CAINGQGAFNEQFF.

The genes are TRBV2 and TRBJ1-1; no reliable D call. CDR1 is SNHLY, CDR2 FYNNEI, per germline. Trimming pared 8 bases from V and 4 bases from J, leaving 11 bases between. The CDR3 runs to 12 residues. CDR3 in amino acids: CASVSWSTEAFF. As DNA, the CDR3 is TGTGCCAGCGTAAGTTGGTCCACTGAAGCTTTCTTT.

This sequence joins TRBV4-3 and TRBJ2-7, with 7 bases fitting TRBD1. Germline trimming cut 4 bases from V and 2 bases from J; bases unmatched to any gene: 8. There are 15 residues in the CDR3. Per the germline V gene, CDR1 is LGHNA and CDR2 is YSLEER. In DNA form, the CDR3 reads TGCGCCAGCAGCCCCGAGACAGGGTGGACCTACGAGCAGTACTTC. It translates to CASSPETGWTYEQYF.